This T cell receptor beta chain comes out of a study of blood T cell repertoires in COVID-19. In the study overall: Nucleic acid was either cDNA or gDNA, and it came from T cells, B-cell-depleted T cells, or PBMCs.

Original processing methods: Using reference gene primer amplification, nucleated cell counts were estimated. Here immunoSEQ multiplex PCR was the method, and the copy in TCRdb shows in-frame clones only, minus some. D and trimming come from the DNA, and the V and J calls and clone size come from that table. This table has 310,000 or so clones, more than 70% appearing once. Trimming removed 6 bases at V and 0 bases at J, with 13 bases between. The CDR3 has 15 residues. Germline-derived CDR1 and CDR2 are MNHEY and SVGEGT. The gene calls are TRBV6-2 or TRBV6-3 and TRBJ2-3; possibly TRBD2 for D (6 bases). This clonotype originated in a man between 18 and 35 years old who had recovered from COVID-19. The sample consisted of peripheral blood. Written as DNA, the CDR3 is TGTGCCAGCAGCCACCTAGCGCTTAGCACAGATACGCAGTATTTT. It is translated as CASSHLALSTDTQYF.